This T cell receptor (beta chain) is from a study of blood T cell repertoires in COVID-19. Data came from immunoSEQ multiplex PCR; TCRdb stores just in-frame clones and leaves some out. The sample has about 120,000 clones; around 80% are singletons. CDR1 SGHTA and CDR2 FQGNSA come from the germline V gene. V trimming: 2 bases; J trimming: 7 bases; junction bases outside the gene matches: 7. The CDR3 sequence is 15 residues long. The chain combines TRBV7-2 with TRBJ2-1, with TRBD1 identical over 8 bases. The specimen sequenced was peripheral blood. The sequence was obtained from a man aged 65 to 79 with active or convalescent COVID-19. The CDR3 loop reads CASSLQQGELNEQFF. CDR3 bases: TGTGCCAGCAGCTTACAACAGGGGGAATTGAATGAGCAGTTCTTC.